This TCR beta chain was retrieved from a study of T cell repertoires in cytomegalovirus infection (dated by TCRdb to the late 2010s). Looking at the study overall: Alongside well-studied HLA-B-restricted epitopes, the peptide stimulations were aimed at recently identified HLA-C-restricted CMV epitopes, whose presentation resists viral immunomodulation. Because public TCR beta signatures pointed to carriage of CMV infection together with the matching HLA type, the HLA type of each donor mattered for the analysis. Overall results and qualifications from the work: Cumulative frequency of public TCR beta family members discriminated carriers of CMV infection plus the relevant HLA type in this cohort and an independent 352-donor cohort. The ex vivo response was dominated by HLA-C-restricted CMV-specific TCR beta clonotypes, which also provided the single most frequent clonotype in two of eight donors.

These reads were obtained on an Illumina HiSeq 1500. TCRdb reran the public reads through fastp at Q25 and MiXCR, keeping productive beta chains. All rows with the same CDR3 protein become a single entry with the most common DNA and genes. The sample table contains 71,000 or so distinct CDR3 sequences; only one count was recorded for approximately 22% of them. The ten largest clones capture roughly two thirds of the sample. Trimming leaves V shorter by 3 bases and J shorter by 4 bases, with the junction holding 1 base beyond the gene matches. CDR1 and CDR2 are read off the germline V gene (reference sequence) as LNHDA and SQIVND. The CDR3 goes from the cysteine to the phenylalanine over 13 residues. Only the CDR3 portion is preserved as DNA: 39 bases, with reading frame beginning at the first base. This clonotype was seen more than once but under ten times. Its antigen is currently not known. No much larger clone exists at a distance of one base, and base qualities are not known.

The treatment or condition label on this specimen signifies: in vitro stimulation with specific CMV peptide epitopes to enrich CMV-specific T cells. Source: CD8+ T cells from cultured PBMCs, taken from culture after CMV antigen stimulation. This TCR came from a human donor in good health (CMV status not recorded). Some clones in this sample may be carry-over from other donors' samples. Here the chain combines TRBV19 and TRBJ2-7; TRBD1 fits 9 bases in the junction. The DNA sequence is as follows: TGTGCCAGTAGTATGGGACAGGGTTACGAGCAGTACTTC. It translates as CASSMGQGYEQYF. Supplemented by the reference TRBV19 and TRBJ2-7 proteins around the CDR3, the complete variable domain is DGGITQSPKYLFRKEGQNVTLSCEQNLNHDAMYWYRQDPGQGLRLIYYSQIVNDFQKGDIAEGYSVSREKKESFPLTVTSAQKNPTAFYLCASSMGQGYEQYFGPGTRLTVT.